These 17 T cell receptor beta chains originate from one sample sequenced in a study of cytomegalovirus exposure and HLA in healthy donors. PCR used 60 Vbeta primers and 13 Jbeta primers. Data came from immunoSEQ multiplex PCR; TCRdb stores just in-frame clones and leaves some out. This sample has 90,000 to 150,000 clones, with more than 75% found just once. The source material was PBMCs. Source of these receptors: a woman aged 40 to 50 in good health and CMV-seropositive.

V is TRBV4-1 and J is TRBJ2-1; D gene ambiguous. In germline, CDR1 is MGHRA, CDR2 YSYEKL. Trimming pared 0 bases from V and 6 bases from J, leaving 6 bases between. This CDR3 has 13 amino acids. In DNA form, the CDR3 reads TGCGCCAGCAGCCAAGAAGGAGTCAATGAGCAGTTCTTC. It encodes CASSQEGVNEQFF.

The CDR3: CASSGGVSIGEKLFF. The CDR3 DNA reads as TGTGCCAGCAGTGGGGGAGTTTCGATTGGGGAAAAACTGTTTTTT. The V and J genes are TRBV25-1 and TRBJ1-4; D remains unclear. The CDR3 spans 15 residues. The germline gives CDR1 MGHDK, CDR2 SYGVNS. Between the trimmed V and J ends, which lost 4 bases and 8 bases, there was a span of 17 bases.

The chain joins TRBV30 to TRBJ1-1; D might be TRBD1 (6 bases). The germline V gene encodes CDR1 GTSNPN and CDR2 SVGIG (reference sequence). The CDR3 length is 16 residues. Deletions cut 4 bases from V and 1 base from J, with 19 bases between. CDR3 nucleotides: TGTGCCTGGAAGCGAAGGGGGAGTGTTGCGAACACTGAAGCTTTCTTT. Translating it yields CAWKRRGSVANTEAFF.

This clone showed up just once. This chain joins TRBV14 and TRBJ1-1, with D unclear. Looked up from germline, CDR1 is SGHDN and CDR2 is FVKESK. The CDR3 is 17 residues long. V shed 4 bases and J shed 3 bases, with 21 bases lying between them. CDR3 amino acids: CASSPILSSHWYTEAFF. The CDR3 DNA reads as TGTGCCAGCAGCCCGATTCTGAGCTCCCATTGGTACACTGAAGCTTTCTTT.

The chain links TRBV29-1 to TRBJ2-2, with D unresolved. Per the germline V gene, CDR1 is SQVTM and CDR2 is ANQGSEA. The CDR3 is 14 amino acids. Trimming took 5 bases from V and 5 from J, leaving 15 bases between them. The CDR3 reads CSVMPQRGTGELFF. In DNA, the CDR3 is TGCAGCGTTATGCCACAAAGAGGTACCGGGGAGCTGTTTTTT.

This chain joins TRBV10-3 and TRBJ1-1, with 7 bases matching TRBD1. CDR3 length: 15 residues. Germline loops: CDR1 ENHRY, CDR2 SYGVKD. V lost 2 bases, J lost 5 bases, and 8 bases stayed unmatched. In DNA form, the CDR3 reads TGTGCCATCAGTGAGAGGGGGCTACGAGGAACTGAAGCTTTCTTT. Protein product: CAISERGLRGTEAFF.

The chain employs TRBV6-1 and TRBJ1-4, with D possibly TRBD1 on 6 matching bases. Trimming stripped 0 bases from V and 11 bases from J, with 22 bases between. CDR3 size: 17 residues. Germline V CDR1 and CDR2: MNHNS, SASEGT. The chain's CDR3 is CASSEALDRRLFGKLFF. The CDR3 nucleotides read TGTGCCAGCAGTGAAGCGCTTGACAGGCGTCTATTTGGGAAACTGTTTTTT.

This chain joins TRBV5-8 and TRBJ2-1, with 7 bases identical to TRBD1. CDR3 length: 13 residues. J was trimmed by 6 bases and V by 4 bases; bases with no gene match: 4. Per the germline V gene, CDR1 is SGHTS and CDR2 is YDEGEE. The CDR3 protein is CASSLRGINEQFF. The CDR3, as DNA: TGTGCCAGCAGCCTCAGGGGGATCAATGAGCAGTTCTTC.

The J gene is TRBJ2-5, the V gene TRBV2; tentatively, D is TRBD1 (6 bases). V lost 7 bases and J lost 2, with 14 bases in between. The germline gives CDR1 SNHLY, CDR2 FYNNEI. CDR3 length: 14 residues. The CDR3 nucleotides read TGTGCCAGCAAGGGGTGGGGGCCTCAAGAGACCCAGTACTTC. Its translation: CASKGWGPQETQYF.

CDR3: CASSIGAGFEQYF. The DNA for the CDR3 is TGTGCCAGTAGTATAGGGGCAGGGTTCGAGCAGTACTTC. The chain employs TRBV19 and TRBJ2-7; D may be TRBD1 (5 bases). The CDR3 is 13 residues long. The V end was cut by 1 base, the J end by 6 bases, with 10 bases between. Per the germline V gene, CDR1 is LNHDA and CDR2 is SQIVND (reference sequence).

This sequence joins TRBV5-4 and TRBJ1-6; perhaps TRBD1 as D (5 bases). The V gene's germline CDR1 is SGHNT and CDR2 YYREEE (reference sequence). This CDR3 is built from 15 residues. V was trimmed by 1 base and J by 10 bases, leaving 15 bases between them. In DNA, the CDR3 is TGTGCCAGCAGCTTGATGGCGACGGAGGGGTCACCCCTCCACTTT. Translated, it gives CASSLMATEGSPLHF.

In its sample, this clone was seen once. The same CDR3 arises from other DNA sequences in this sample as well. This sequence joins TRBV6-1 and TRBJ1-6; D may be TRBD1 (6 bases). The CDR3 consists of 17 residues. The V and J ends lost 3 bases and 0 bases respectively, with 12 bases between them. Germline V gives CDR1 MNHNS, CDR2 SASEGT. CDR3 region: CASSDRGQSSYNSPLHF. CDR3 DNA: TGTGCCAGCAGTGACAGGGGCCAGAGCTCCTATAATTCACCCCTCCACTTT.

The CDR3 reads CASSVPRAGGPPQYF. Here the CDR3 DNA reads TGTGCCAGCAGTGTCCCCCGGGCGGGGGGGCCCCCCCAGTACTTC. This rearrangement joins TRBV6-1 to TRBJ2-5, with 9 bases matching TRBD2. The length of the CDR3 is 15 residues. The junction had 12 bases not matched to a gene; V was cut back by 4 bases and J by 9 bases. Germline V gene sequence: CDR1 MNHNS, CDR2 SASEGT.

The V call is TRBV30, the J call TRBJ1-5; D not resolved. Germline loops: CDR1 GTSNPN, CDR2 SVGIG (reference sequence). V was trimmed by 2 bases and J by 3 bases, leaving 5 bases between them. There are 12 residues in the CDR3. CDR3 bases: TGTGCCTGGAGTCAGGTCAATCAGCCCCAGCATTTT. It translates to CAWSQVNQPQHF. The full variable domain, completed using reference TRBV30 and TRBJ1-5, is SQTIHQWPATLVQPVGSPLSLECTVEGTSNPNLYWYRQAAGRGLQLLFYSVGIGQISSEVPQNLSASRPQDRQFILSSKKLLLSDSGFYLCAWSQVNQPQHFGDGTRLSIL.

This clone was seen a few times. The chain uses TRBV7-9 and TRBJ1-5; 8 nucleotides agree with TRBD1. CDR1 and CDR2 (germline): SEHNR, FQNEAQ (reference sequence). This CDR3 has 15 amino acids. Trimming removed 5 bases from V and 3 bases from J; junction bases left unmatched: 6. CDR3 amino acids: CASSTTGADNQPQHF. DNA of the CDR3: TGTGCCAGCAGCACGACAGGGGCCGACAATCAGCCCCAGCATTTT.

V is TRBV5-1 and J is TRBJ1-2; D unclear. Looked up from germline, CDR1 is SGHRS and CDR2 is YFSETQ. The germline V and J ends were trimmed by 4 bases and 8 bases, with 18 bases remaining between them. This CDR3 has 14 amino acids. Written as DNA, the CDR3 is TGCGCCAGCAGCCTCAACGTTGGGAGGGAGGGCTACACCTTC. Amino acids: CASSLNVGREGYTF.

CDR3 nucleotides: TGTGCCAGCGCCAGGGGGCGGTCCTACGAGCAGTACTTC. The encoded protein is CASARGRSYEQYF. V gene TRBV11-1 combines with J gene TRBJ2-7; 8 bases match TRBD1. Unmatched junction bases numbered 4, after V lost 8 bases and J lost 1 base. Germline V gene data show CDR1 as SGHAT and CDR2 as FQDESV (reference sequence). This CDR3 has 13 amino acids.